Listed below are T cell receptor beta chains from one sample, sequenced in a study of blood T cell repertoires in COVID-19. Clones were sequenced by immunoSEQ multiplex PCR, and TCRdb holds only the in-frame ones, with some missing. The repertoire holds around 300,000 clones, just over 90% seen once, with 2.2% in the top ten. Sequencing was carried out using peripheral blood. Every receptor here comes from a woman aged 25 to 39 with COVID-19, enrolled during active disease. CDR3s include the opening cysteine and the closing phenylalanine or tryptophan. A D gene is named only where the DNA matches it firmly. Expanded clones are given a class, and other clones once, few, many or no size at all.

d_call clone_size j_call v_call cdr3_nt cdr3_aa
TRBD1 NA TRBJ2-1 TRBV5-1 TGCGCCAGCAGCCCCAGGGGGCAGAATGAGCAGTTCTTC CASSPRGQNEQFF
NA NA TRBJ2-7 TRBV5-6 TGTGCCAGCAGCTTGGCACCGTGGAGCTACGAGCAGTACTTC CASSLAPWSYEQYF
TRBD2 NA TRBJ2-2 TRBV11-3 TGTGCCAGCAGCTTGGGACTAGCGGGGAACACCGGGGAGCTGTTTTTT CASSLGLAGNTGELFF
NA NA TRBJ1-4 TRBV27 TGTGCCAGCAGTTTAAGAGCTGCAACTAATGAAAAACTGTTTTTT CASSLRAATNEKLFF
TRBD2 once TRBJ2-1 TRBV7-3 TGTGCCAGCAGCTTCGGGACTAGCGGGATTTTCGATGAGCAGTTCTTC CASSFGTSGIFDEQFF
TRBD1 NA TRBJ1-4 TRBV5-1 TGCGCCAGCAGCTTAATAGGACAGGGTAATGAAAAACTGTTTTTT CASSLIGQGNEKLFF
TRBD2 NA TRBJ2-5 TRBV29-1 TGCAGCGCGCTAGCGGGAGGTTTCCAAGAGACCCAGTACTTC CSALAGGFQETQYF
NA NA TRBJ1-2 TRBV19 TGTGCCAGTAGTATTGGCTGGGGGGGGAGCTATGGCTACACCTTC CASSIGWGGSYGYTF
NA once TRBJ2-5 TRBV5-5 TGTGCCAGCAGCTTGGATGGGCTTGAGACCCAGTACTTC CASSLDGLETQYF
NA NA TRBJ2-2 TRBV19 TGTGCCAGTAGATTCGGTTTCACCGGGGAGCTGTTTTTT CASRFGFTGELFF
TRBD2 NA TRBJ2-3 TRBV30 TGTGCCTGGAGTGTACCGCGCGGGGGTCATGATACGCAGTATTTT CAWSVPRGGHDTQYF
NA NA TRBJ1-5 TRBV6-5 TGTGCCGGGTCTTCAGGTGATCAGCCCCAGCATTTT CAGSSGDQPQHF
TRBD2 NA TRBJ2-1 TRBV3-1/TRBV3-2 TGTGCCAGCAGCCAAGATGCAGCGGGAGCGTACAATGAGCAGTTCTTC CASSQDAAGAYNEQFF
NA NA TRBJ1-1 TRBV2 TGTGCCAGCCAGGGGAACACTGAAGCTTTCTTT CASQGNTEAFF
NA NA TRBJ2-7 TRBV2 TGTGCCAGCAGTGCCCGGGTCAACCTCTACGAGCAGTACTTC CASSARVNLYEQYF
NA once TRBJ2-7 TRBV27 TGTGCCAGCAGTTTAGGACACACTTACGAGCAGTACTTC CASSLGHTYEQYF
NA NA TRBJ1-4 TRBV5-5 TGTGCCAGCAGCTGGGGGGATGGTGAAAAACTGTTTTTT CASSWGDGEKLFF
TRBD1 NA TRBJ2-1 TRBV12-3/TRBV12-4 TGTGCCAGCAGTCAGGACAGGGGTGAGCAGTTCTTC CASSQDRGEQFF
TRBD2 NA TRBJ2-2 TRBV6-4 TGTGCCAGCAGTGAGACTAGCGGGACCTACGGGGAGCTGTTTTTT CASSETSGTYGELFF
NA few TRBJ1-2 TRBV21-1 TGTGCCAGCAGCTCTCGCCGCAAGGGGGAAGAGGGCTACACCTTC CASSSRRKGEEGYTF
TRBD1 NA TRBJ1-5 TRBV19 TGTGCCAGTAGTGGACAGGTAACGGATCAGCCCCAGCATTTT CASSGQVTDQPQHF
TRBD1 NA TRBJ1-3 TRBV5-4 TGTGCCAGCAGCTCTCCGGGACAGGGTTCTACCATATATTTT CASSSPGQGSTIYF
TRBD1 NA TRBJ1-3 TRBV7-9 TGTGCCAGCAGACAAACCGGGACAGGGACTGGAAACACCATATATTTT CASRQTGTGTGNTIYF
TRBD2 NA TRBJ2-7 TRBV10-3 TGTGCCATCAGTGCCGGGACTAGCGGATCCTACGAGCAGTACTTC CAISAGTSGSYEQYF
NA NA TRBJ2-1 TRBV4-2 TGTGCCAGCAGCCAAATCGGACAGTCCTCCGGCAATGAGCAGTTCTTC CASSQIGQSSGNEQFF
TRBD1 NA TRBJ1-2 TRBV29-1 TGCAGCGCCTCCGATGGGGCAGGGGGCTATGGCTACACCTTC CSASDGAGGYGYTF
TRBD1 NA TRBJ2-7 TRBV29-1 TGCAGCGTCGGGACAGGGAGGGCCTACGAGCAGTACTTC CSVGTGRAYEQYF
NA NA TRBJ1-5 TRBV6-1 TGTGCCAGCAGTGAACTCCCGGGGGGCAATCAGCCCCAGCATTTT CASSELPGGNQPQHF
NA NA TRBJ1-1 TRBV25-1 TGTGCCAGCAGTTACGGGAACACTGAAGCTTTCTTT CASSYGNTEAFF
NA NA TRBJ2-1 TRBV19 TGTGCCAGTAGTATTAGTTCAGGATCGGGGAGCTCCTACAATGAGCAGTTCTTC CASSISSGSGSSYNEQFF
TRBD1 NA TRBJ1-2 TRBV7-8 TGTGCCAGCAGCCCCAGGGGGAACCAAGCTAACTATGGCTACACCTTC CASSPRGNQANYGYTF
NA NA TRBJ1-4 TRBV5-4 TGTGCCAGCAGCCCTGGTGGGGGGGTTCTTAATGAAAAACTGTTTTTT CASSPGGGVLNEKLFF
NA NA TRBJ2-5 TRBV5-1 TGCGCCAGCAGCTTATGGGGCCGGGAGACCCAGTACTTC CASSLWGRETQYF
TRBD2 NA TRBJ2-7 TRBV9 TGTGCCAGCAGCGTAGCTAGCGGACCCTACGAGCAGTACTTC CASSVASGPYEQYF
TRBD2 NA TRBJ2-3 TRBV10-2 TGCGCCAGCAAGAGAGTCACTAGCGGGAGTTCCACAGATACGCAGTATTTT CASKRVTSGSSTDTQYF
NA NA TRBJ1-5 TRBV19 TGTGCCAGTAGTATGTCAAGGGGGAGAGGCAATCAGCCCCAGCATTTT CASSMSRGRGNQPQHF